This passage covers 12 T cell receptor beta chains from one sample sequenced in a study of T-cell memory formation after mild COVID-19. TCRdb re-called the 5' RACE reads through MiXCR, storing one row per CDR3 protein. The table lists 470,000 or so distinct CDR3 sequences, around 20% of them singletons. The specimen was PBMCs or a T cell subset sorted from them (not recorded which). These receptors were collected from an adult woman who had mild COVID-19 (a few samples of this study predate the infection). Cell type and time point are not known.

The chain has TRBV9 and TRBJ2-5; D gene ambiguous. Trimming removed 6 bases from V and 1 base from J, with 13 bases in between. CDR3 length equals 14 residues. Germline CDR1 is SGDLS and CDR2 is YYNGEE. The chain's CDR3 is CASIPSWGQETQYF. In DNA form, the CDR3 reads TGTGCCAGCATCCCCTCGTGGGGCCAAGAGACCCAGTACTTC.

The V call is TRBV4-2, the J call TRBJ1-1; D possibly corresponds to TRBD1 (5 bases). The CDR3 runs 17 residues. Trimming removed 0 bases at V and 0 bases at J, with 14 bases between. The germline V gene has CDR1 LGHNA and CDR2 YNFKEQ. CDR3 sequence reads: CASSQEAGNYLNTEAFF. The CDR3 region has the DNA TGTGCCAGCAGCCAAGAGGCAGGGAATTATCTGAACACTGAAGCTTTCTTT.

This clonotype was seen only a few times. The J gene is TRBJ2-5, the V gene TRBV12-3 or TRBV12-4; D is possibly TRBD1 (6 bases). V lost 2 bases to trimming and J lost 2 bases, with 9 bases between them. The CDR3 consists of 14 residues. The CDR3 reads CASSLSTGQETQYF. The DNA for the CDR3 is TGTGCCAGCAGTTTATCCACAGGGCAAGAGACCCAGTACTTC.

The count of this clonotype is one. The rearrangement links TRBV12-3 or TRBV12-4 to TRBJ1-1; D gene ambiguous. Trimming removed 1 base from V and 9 bases from J, with 12 bases in between. The CDR3 has 13 residues. The CDR3 DNA follows: TGTGCCAGCAGTTTAGGGTATGAGAGAAAAGCTTTCTTT. It is translated as CASSLGYERKAFF.

This clonotype turned up a few times. This chain joins TRBV7-2 and TRBJ1-1; weak D call: TRBD1 (5 bases). The V end lost 0 bases, the J end lost 0 bases, and 20 bases lay between the germline ends. Germline V gene sequence: CDR1 SGHTA, CDR2 FQGNSA. The CDR3 runs 19 residues. CDR3 amino acids: CASSLAEEALGAMNTEAFF. In nucleotides, the CDR3 is TGTGCCAGCAGCTTAGCCGAGGAGGCTCTTGGGGCCATGAACACTGAAGCTTTCTTT.

In DNA, the CDR3 is TGTGCCAGCAGTAGTCTAGCGTATGATACGCAGTATTTT. It is translated as CASSSLAYDTQYF. The chain couples TRBV27 to TRBJ2-3; TRBD2 might be the D (6 bases). Germline CDR1 is MNHEY and CDR2 is SMNVEV (reference sequence). Trimming took off 5 bases at V and 6 bases at J, with 12 bases between the two ends. This CDR3 contains 13 residues.

There are a few counts of this clonotype. The gene calls are TRBV27 and TRBJ2-3, with 7 bases aligning to TRBD1. The CDR3 is made up of 15 amino acids. The V and J ends lost 3 bases and 5 bases, in that order; junction bases with no gene match: 8. Per germline, CDR1 MNHEY and CDR2 SMNVEV (reference sequence). The CDR3, as DNA: TGTGCCAGCAGTTTGGTAGGGGGCGTTCTAGATACGCAGTATTTT. It specifies CASSLVGGVLDTQYF.

V is TRBV5-1 and J is TRBJ1-3, with no clear D. The CDR3 loop spans 12 amino acids. CDR1 and CDR2 (germline): SGHRS, YFSETQ. V gave up 4 bases and J gave up 0 bases, with 2 bases separating them. For the CDR3, the DNA is TGCGCCAGCAGCGCCTCTGGAAACACCATATATTTT. Encoded protein: CASSASGNTIYF.

This rearrangement joins TRBV27 to TRBJ2-1; D may be TRBD2 (6 bases). This CDR3 region has 14 residues. With 3 bases removed from V and 5 bases from J, the gap between germline ends came to 11 bases. Germline values: CDR1 MNHEY, CDR2 SMNVEV (reference sequence). In nucleotides, the CDR3 is TGTGCCAGCAGTTTGCCGGGACTGAACAATGAGCAGTTCTTC. It is translated as CASSLPGLNNEQFF.

This clonotype has only a few counts. V gene TRBV18 combines with J gene TRBJ1-1, with D perhaps TRBD1 (5 bases). Germline V lookup: CDR1 KGHSH, CDR2 LQKENI. The CDR3 totals 13 residues. V was shortened by 6 bases and J by 3 bases, with 11 bases between the two germline ends. CDR3 residues: CASSRDSYTEAFF. The DNA of the CDR3 is TGTGCCAGCTCCCGAGACAGCTACACTGAAGCTTTCTTT. Variable domain in full (rest from reference TRBV18 and TRBJ1-1): NAGVMQNPRHLVRRRGQEARLRCSPMKGHSHVYWYRQLPEEGLKFMVYLQKENIIDESGMPKERFSAEFPKEGPSILRIQQVVRGDSAAYFCASSRDSYTEAFFGQGTRLTVV.

This sequence joins TRBV5-1 and TRBJ1-4; possible D gene TRBD1, 5 bases. V was trimmed by 4 bases and J by 2 bases, leaving 18 bases between them. The CDR3 is 17 residues long. Germline CDR1 is SGHRS and CDR2 is YFSETQ. This chain's CDR3 is CASSPLRTGGTNEKLFF. The CDR3 DNA follows: TGCGCCAGCAGCCCGCTTAGGACTGGGGGGACTAATGAAAAACTGTTTTTT.

This clonotype has only a few counts. V usage is TRBV25-1 and J usage is TRBJ2-5, with D tentatively TRBD1 or TRBD2 (6 bases each). The CDR3 is 14 amino acids. Germline V gives CDR1 MGHDK, CDR2 SYGVNS. V lost 5 bases, J lost 5 bases, and 15 bases lay in between. The CDR3 loop reads CASSRPGAAETQYF. In DNA, the CDR3 is TGTGCCAGCAGTCGGCCGGGGGCGGCGGAGACCCAGTACTTC. Full variable domain (remainder filled in from reference TRBV25-1 and TRBJ2-5): EADIYQTPRYLVIGTGKKITLECSQTMGHDKMYWYQQDPGMELHLIHYSYGVNSTEKGDLSSESTVSRIRTEHFPLTLESARPSHTSQYLCASSRPGAAETQYFGPGTRLLVL.